This TCR beta chain appears in the sequencing data of a study of human T cells and chemical hapten exposure. Regarding the study as a whole: Those TCRs sitting above 1 in 1000 frequency stayed the same with DPC sensitization. Large CDR3 similarity clusters arose significantly more often from expanded TCRs than from controls.

TCRdb ran MiXCR on the RACE reads and lists one entry per CDR3 protein. The table shows about 160,000 distinct CDR3 sequences, with about 30% occurring only once. V dropped 10 bases and J dropped 4; count of bases not matched to a gene: 3. The CDR3 contains 12 residues. In germline, CDR1 is ENHRY, CDR2 SYGVKD. A word on this clonotype: Its antigen is unidentified.

Time point: patch test 3, about 24 weeks after DPC sensitization. As to treatment: therapeutic diphenylcyclopropenone sensitization with weekly scalp DPC. At every patch-test visit, blood was drawn before the patch test was applied. Each donor was an alopecia patient between 18 and 70 years of age who qualified for DPC. The source of this sequence is a woman younger than 30 with alopecia areata. Some clones in this sample may be carry-over from other donors' samples. The chain combines TRBV10-3 with TRBJ1-2; TRBD1 aligns across 10 bases. The sample here was whole blood, taken in connection with sensitization to the hapten diphenylcyclopropenone (DPC). CDR3: CASWTGGYGYTF. The CDR3 DNA reads TGTGCCAGCTGGACAGGGGGCTATGGCTACACCTTC.